The clone carrying this T cell receptor beta chain occurred a few times. Its target is unknown. The data derive from a study of T-cell memory formation after mild COVID-19. Turning to the study itself: Across donors, TCR clusters were largely donor specific. Overall study findings and caveats: Pre-infection memory harbored some responding clones, suggesting cross-reactive memory joined. Confirmation was lacking for SARS-CoV-2 specificity of second-wave clones that peaked on day 37. Contracting clones localized mainly to CM and EM when CD4+ and mainly to EMRA when CD8+.

TCRdb used MiXCR to reprocess the 5' RACE reads, holding one entry per CDR3 protein. The sample includes a few hundred thousand distinct CDR3 sequences, roughly 15% of them seen just once. The source is a man aged 18 to 30 who had mild COVID-19 (a few samples of this study predate the infection). Cell type and time point are not known. Sequences were obtained from PBMCs or a T cell subset sorted from them (not recorded which).

The CDR3 DNA reads as TGTGCCAGCAGCTTTCCGGACAGGGCGGCCTACGAGCAGTACTTC. This gives the protein CASSFPDRAAYEQYF. The chain employs TRBV7-2 and TRBJ2-7, with 8 bases fitting TRBD1. The CDR3 is made up of 15 amino acids. V lost 3 bases, J lost 2 bases, and 6 bases stayed unmatched. CDR1 is SGHTA and CDR2 is FQGNSA in the germline V gene.